Listed below are T cell receptor beta chains from one sample, sequenced in a study of breast tumors, draining lymph nodes, adjacent tissues. TCRdb redid the calling of the multiplex PCR reads with MiXCR, one entry per CDR3 protein. This table has under 350,000 distinct CDR3 sequences, roughly 30% appearing once. The material sequenced was axillary lymph node tissue. The receptors were gathered from a female donor with breast cancer. Some clones in this sample may be carry-over from other donors' samples. The CDR3 runs from the conserved cysteine through the conserved F or W. The D gene is left open where the match is weak. Clone size is not always given. Where it is, it says once, few, many or a class for expanded clones.

V gene	clone size	J gene	D gene	CDR3 DNA	CDR3 protein
TRBV6-2/TRBV6-3	-	TRBJ2-5	TRBD1	TGTGCCACCACCAAACAGGGGAAAGGAGGAGAGACCCAGTACTTC	CATTKQGKGGETQYF
TRBV24-1	many	TRBJ2-7	-	TGTGCCACCAGTGAGGGGGCGAGGAACGAGCAGTACTTC	CATSEGARNEQYF
TRBV28	-	TRBJ2-1	-	TGTGCCAGCAGTTTATGGGGCGACTACAATGAGCAGTTCTTC	CASSLWGDYNEQFF
TRBV20-1	many	TRBJ1-2	-	TGCAGTGCTAGAGATTTCGGGGCGCGAACTAACTATGGCTACACCTTC	CSARDFGARTNYGYTF
TRBV2	many	TRBJ2-5	-	TGTGCCAGCAGCGAAGGGGGACTGAGGCAAGAGACCCAGTACTTC	CASSEGGLRQETQYF
TRBV4-2	-	TRBJ2-1	TRBD2	TGTGCCAGCAGCCAAGATCGGAGCGGGGGTTACAATGAGCGGTTCTTC	CASSQDRSGGYNERFF
TRBV6-1	-	TRBJ1-5	TRBD1	TGTGCCAGCAGTAAACTGGGGACAGAGTATAGCGATCAGCCCCAGCATTTT	CASSKLGTEYSDQPQHF
TRBV7-6	once	TRBJ2-7	TRBD1	TGTGCCAGCAGCGACACCACCGGGACAGGGGGTGGCAACGAGCAGTACTTC	CASSDTTGTGGGNEQYF
TRBV12-3/TRBV12-4	-	TRBJ2-3	TRBD2	TGTGCCAGCAGGCCCGGACTAGCGGATAACAATGAGCAGTATTTT	CASRPGLADNNEQYF
TRBV30	-	TRBJ1-1	-	TGTGCCTGGAGGGGAGACACTGAAGCTTTCTTT	CAWRGDTEAFF
TRBV7-9	many	TRBJ2-3	TRBD1	TGTGCCAGCAGCCAGACACAGGGGCAGGGGGATACGCAGTATTTT	CASSQTQGQGDTQYF
TRBV20-1	many	TRBJ2-7	-	TGCAGTGCTAGAGATGGAGGGGGCACAATCAACGAGCAGTACTTC	CSARDGGGTINEQYF
TRBV3-1	-	TRBJ1-5	-	TGTGCCAGCAGCCAAGATTTCGGGGGCGGGCCCCAGCATTTT	CASSQDFGGGPQHF
TRBV15	many	TRBJ2-5	-	TGTGCCACCAGCAGAGACGGGAGAGGGGAAGAGACCCAGTACTTC	CATSRDGRGEETQYF
TRBV12-3/TRBV12-4	-	TRBJ2-1	TRBD2	TGTGCCAGCAGGATTAGCGGGAGCTCCTACAATGAGCAGTTCTTC	CASRISGSSYNEQFF
TRBV6-6	-	TRBJ2-3	TRBD2	TGTGCCAGCACGCCCCGGCGGGAGGTGGGAGATACGCAGTATTTT	CASTPRREVGDTQYF
TRBV29-1	-	TRBJ2-3	-	TGCAGCGGGGGGGCCACAGATACGCAGTATTTT	CSGGATDTQYF
TRBV4-1	many	TRBJ2-7	-	TGCGCCAGCAGCCCTATGGGGCAGGACAGCTCCTACGAGCAGTACTTC	CASSPMGQDSSYEQYF
TRBV5-8	few	TRBJ2-1	-	TGTGCCAGCAGCTTGCTCTATAAGGTCGACAATGAGCAGTTCTTC	CASSLLYKVDNEQFF
TRBV20-1	few	TRBJ2-1	-	TGCAGTGCTGGATTGCGGCTCCTTTACAATGAGCAGTTCTTC	CSAGLRLLYNEQFF
TRBV20-1	few	TRBJ1-1	-	TGCAGTGCTAGGGGGGACACAGTTGAAGCTTTCTTT	CSARGDTVEAFF
TRBV5-1	many	TRBJ2-7	-	TGCGCCAGCAGCTTGGAGTCGACATACGAGCAGTACTTC	CASSLESTYEQYF